The 31 T cell receptor beta chains listed next were all sequenced from one sample in a study of radiotherapy plus CTLA-4 blockade in lung cancer (dated by TCRdb to 2016 to 2019). The method was the immunoSEQ multiplex PCR assay. TCRdb took over this immuneACCESS table, retaining in-frame rearrangements with V and J assigned. Such tables are incomplete; in checked studies, under half of the missing clones stem from an unresolved V gene, and the remainder is unexplained. The sample table shows almost 55,000 clones, and 65% to 85% are seen once. The top ten constitute around 3.2% of the sample. The sample was peripheral blood, taken from a patient treated with radiotherapy plus ipilimumab. The receptors stem from a human donor with non-small cell lung cancer who had a partial response to radiotherapy plus ipilimumab.

The J gene is TRBJ2-1, the V gene TRBV5-1; D might be TRBD1 (5 bases). The V end lost 2 bases, the J end lost 0 bases, and 6 bases lay between the germline ends. Germline CDR1 and CDR2: SGHRS and YFSETQ. CDR3 length equals 14 residues. The CDR3 spells CASSLDSSYNEQFF. The CDR3 region has the DNA TGCGCCAGCAGCTTAGACAGCTCCTACAATGAGCAGTTCTTC.

The V call is TRBV7-2, the J call TRBJ1-1, with D tentatively TRBD1 (5 bases). The V end lost 2 bases, the J end lost 3 bases, and 10 bases lay between the germline ends. This CDR3 has 14 residues. Germline loops: CDR1 SGHTA, CDR2 FQGNSA. The CDR3 loop reads CASSLRGGDTEAFF. The CDR3 DNA follows: TGTGCCAGCAGCTTAAGGGGAGGGGACACTGAAGCTTTCTTT. The full variable domain, completed using reference TRBV7-2 and TRBJ1-1, is GAGVSQSPSNKVTEKGKDVELRCDPISGHTALYWYRQSLGQGLEFLIYFQGNSAPDKSGLPSDRFSAERTGGSVSTLTIQRTQQEDSAVYLCASSLRGGDTEAFFGQGTRLTVV.

The rearrangement uses TRBV19 and TRBJ1-2, with TRBD1 as a possible D gene (6 bases). V lost 0 bases to trimming and J lost 2 bases, with 13 bases between them. Germline loops: CDR1 LNHDA, CDR2 SQIVND (reference sequence). The CDR3 totals 16 residues. This chain's CDR3 is CASSIDTGSKNYGYTF. CDR3 nucleotide sequence: TGTGCCAGTAGTATAGATACAGGGAGTAAAAACTATGGCTACACCTTC.

V is TRBV10-1 and J is TRBJ2-5; 11 bases fit TRBD2. The germline V gene encodes CDR1 WNHNN and CDR2 SYGVQD (reference sequence). J was trimmed by 2 bases and V by 1 base; bases with no gene match: 0. This CDR3 region has 15 residues. The CDR3 coding sequence is TGCGCCAGCAGTGAGTTAGCGGGGGGGCAAGAGACCCAGTACTTC. This sequence encodes CASSELAGGQETQYF.

This rearrangement joins TRBV11-1 to TRBJ1-1, with D possibly being TRBD1 (5 bases). Per germline, CDR1 SGHAT and CDR2 FQDESV (reference sequence). V was pared by 0 bases and J by 5 bases, with 10 bases between. This CDR3 has 14 residues. The DNA of the CDR3 is TGTGCCAGCAGCTTAGCGCGGCGGGGGACTGAAGCTTTCTTT. Its protein is CASSLARRGTEAFF. Full variable domain (outside the CDR3, taken from reference TRBV11-1 and TRBJ1-1): EAEVAQSPRYKITEKSQAVAFWCDPISGHATLYWYRQILGQGPELLVQFQDESVVDDSQLPKDRFSAERLKGVDSTLKIQPAELGDSAMYLCASSLARRGTEAFFGQGTRLTVV.

The V gene is TRBV4-1, the J gene TRBJ2-2, with 10 bases that match TRBD1. V gave up 4 bases and J gave up 4 bases; unmatched junction bases: 9. CDR3 length: 17 residues. Germline lookup yields CDR1 MGHRA and CDR2 YSYEKL. For the CDR3, the DNA is TGCGCCAGCAGCCTGTTCCTGGGACAGGGGAGCACCGGGGAGCTGTTTTTT. Protein sequence: CASSLFLGQGSTGELFF.

The chain recombines TRBV6-5 with TRBJ2-7, with 8 bases that match TRBD2. J gave up 7 bases and V 4 bases, and 12 bases lay outside the gene matches. CDR3 length: 15 residues. Germline values: CDR1 MNHEY, CDR2 SVGAGI. For the CDR3, the DNA is TGTGCCAGCAGTTTGGGACTAGTAACGCTAGGGGAGCAGTACTTC. Its protein is CASSLGLVTLGEQYF.

This rearrangement joins TRBV5-1 to TRBJ1-1, with D uncertain. Trimming pared 4 bases from V and 5 bases from J, leaving 21 bases between. Germline V gene lookup returns CDR1 SGHRS and CDR2 YFSETQ. There are 16 residues in the CDR3. DNA for the CDR3: TGCGCCAGCAGCGCAGGACCGGGGAAGGGATGGACTGAAGCTTTCTTT. Translation: CASSAGPGKGWTEAFF.

The chain has TRBV19 and TRBJ2-1; 8 bases fit TRBD2. The germline CDR1 and CDR2 sequences are LNHDA and SQIVND (reference sequence). This CDR3 has 15 amino acids. Trimming at V came to 3 bases and at J to 3 bases, leaving 4 bases not matched to a gene. Written as DNA, the CDR3 is TGTGCCAGTAGTATGTCGGGGGGGCTCTACAATGAGCAGTTCTTC. Its protein product is CASSMSGGLYNEQFF. The full variable domain, with the rest looked up from reference TRBV19 and TRBJ2-1, is DGGITQSPKYLFRKEGQNVTLSCEQNLNHDAMYWYRQDPGQGLRLIYYSQIVNDFQKGDIAEGYSVSREKKESFPLTVTSAQKNPTAFYLCASSMSGGLYNEQFFGPGTRLTVL.

The chain combines TRBV6-5 with TRBJ2-7, with D possibly being TRBD1 (6 bases). With 5 bases removed from V and 3 bases from J, the gap between germline ends came to 14 bases. The CDR3 is 14 residues long. The germline V gene encodes CDR1 MNHEY and CDR2 SVGAGI. CDR3 sequence (DNA): TGTGCCAGCAGTAGGGGAAAACAGGGCTACGAGCAGTACTTC. Protein product: CASSRGKQGYEQYF.

CDR3 residues: CASSPVTGGETQYF. CDR3 bases: TGTGCCAGCTCACCGGTGACAGGGGGGGAGACCCAGTACTTC. The V gene is TRBV18, the J gene TRBJ2-5; 9 positions agree with TRBD1. This CDR3 comprises 14 residues. Germline CDR1 KGHSH, CDR2 LQKENI. J gave up 5 bases and V 3 bases, and 4 bases lay outside the gene matches.

The rearrangement uses TRBV7-3 and TRBJ2-1; a weak D match, TRBD1 (5 bases). The germline V gene encodes CDR1 SGHTA and CDR2 FQGTGA. V shed 3 bases and J shed 7 bases, with 13 bases lying between them. The CDR3 has 14 residues. The CDR3 protein is CASSLGRAGNEQFF. The CDR3 DNA sequence: TGTGCCAGCAGCTTGGGCAGGGCCGGAAATGAGCAGTTCTTC.

The CDR3 DNA reads TGTGCCAGCAGCTCGTCTGTCGCCAGCTCCTACGAGCAGTACTTC. It is translated as CASSSSVASSYEQYF. The chain joins TRBV7-2 to TRBJ2-7; D unclear. This CDR3 is built from 15 residues. The V gene lost 4 bases and the J gene lost 0 bases, with 13 bases spanning the gap. Germline V gene sequence: CDR1 SGHTA, CDR2 FQGNSA.

This chain links TRBV19 with TRBJ1-1, with TRBD1 as a possible D gene (5 bases). The length of the CDR3 is 14 residues. The V gene lost 2 bases and the J gene lost 0 bases, with 7 bases spanning the gap. Germline loops: CDR1 LNHDA, CDR2 SQIVND (reference sequence). The CDR3 loop is CASSIWGVNTEAFF. The CDR3 region has the DNA TGTGCCAGTAGTATATGGGGGGTGAACACTGAAGCTTTCTTT.

The chain uses TRBV15 and TRBJ2-3; a possible D gene is TRBD1 (5 bases). Trimming took 0 bases from V and 5 from J, leaving 9 bases between them. The CDR3 consists of 14 residues. Germline values: CDR1 LNHNV, CDR2 YYDKDF (reference sequence). CDR3 sequence reads: CATSRDRGLDTQYF. CDR3 bases: TGTGCCACCAGCAGAGATAGGGGATTAGATACGCAGTATTTT.

The CDR3 region has the DNA TGTGCCAGCAGTGAAGGTGTGCGGGGGAGCTCCTACGAGCAGTACTTC. Translating it yields CASSEGVRGSSYEQYF. The rearrangement joins TRBV6-1 to TRBJ2-7; 7 bases fit TRBD2. Germline assignment: CDR1 MNHNS and CDR2 SASEGT. This CDR3 is 16 amino acids long. J was trimmed by 0 bases and V by 1 base; bases with no gene match: 6.

This clone was found a few times. The rearrangement uses TRBV11-2 and TRBJ2-2; a weak D match, TRBD2 (6 bases). V was trimmed by 5 bases and J by 1 base, leaving 14 bases between them. Germline lookup yields CDR1 SGHAT and CDR2 FQNNGV. The CDR3 is 16 residues long. The DNA for the CDR3 is TGTGCCAGCAGCCCTGGGAGGCTGGGGAACACCGGGGAGCTGTTTTTT. The encoded protein is CASSPGRLGNTGELFF.

This chain joins TRBV5-1 and TRBJ2-2, with unresolved D. V was clipped by 0 bases and J by 6 bases, with 6 bases between them. Germline CDR1 SGHRS, CDR2 YFSETQ. This CDR3 is built from 13 residues. In nucleotides, the CDR3 is TGCGCCAGCAGCTTGGAGCGCGCCGGGGAGCTGTTTTTT. It encodes CASSLERAGELFF.

V is TRBV4-3 and J is TRBJ2-3, with a possible D match to TRBD1 (6 bases). The CDR3 spans 14 residues. Germline-derived CDR1 and CDR2 are LGHNA and YSLEER. Trimming took 4 bases from V and 3 from J, leaving 11 bases between them. The CDR3 sequence is CASSRTAATDTQYF. For the CDR3, the DNA is TGCGCCAGCAGCCGGACAGCAGCAACAGATACGCAGTATTTT.

This chain joins TRBV5-1 and TRBJ1-4, with 9 bases lining up with TRBD1. Germline V lookup: CDR1 SGHRS, CDR2 YFSETQ. The CDR3 runs to 17 residues. V shed 3 bases and J 3 bases; nucleotides not matched to a gene: 9. CDR3 sequence: CASSSGQGMAANEKLFF. The CDR3 DNA sequence: TGCGCCAGCAGCTCTGGACAGGGGATGGCGGCTAATGAAAAACTGTTTTTT.

Written as DNA, the CDR3 is TGTGCCAGCAGCCAAGTGGGGACAGGGTTGAACACTGAAGCTTTCTTT. This translates into CASSQVGTGLNTEAFF. The V call is TRBV14, the J call TRBJ1-1; 9 nucleotides line up with TRBD1. The V and J ends lost 1 base and 0 bases, in that order; junction bases with no gene match: 3. The germline V gene has CDR1 SGHDN and CDR2 FVKESK. The CDR3 is made up of 16 amino acids.

J is TRBJ2-1 and V is TRBV13; 8 bases fit TRBD1. The CDR3 consists of 16 residues. The junction had 10 bases not matched to a gene; V was cut back by 4 bases and J by 5 bases. Germline assignment: CDR1 PRHDT and CDR2 FYEKMQ (reference sequence). The CDR3 sequence is CASSSSEDRDDNEQFF. CDR3 bases: TGTGCCAGCAGCTCCTCCGAGGACAGGGATGACAATGAGCAGTTCTTC.

This clone was observed a handful of times. The rearrangement links TRBV11-2 to TRBJ2-5; TRBD2 matches 7 bases. V trimming: 4 bases; J trimming: 0 bases; junction bases outside the gene matches: 11. The CDR3 runs to 17 residues. Germline V CDR1 and CDR2: SGHAT, FQNNGV. DNA of the CDR3: TGTGCCAGCAGCTCCCTGGAAACGGGGGGTTACCAAGAGACCCAGTACTTC. Its translation: CASSSLETGGYQETQYF.

This chain joins TRBV19 and TRBJ2-3; D is uncertain. Trimming removed 3 bases at V and 4 bases at J, with 5 bases between. CDR1 and CDR2 from the germline V gene are LNHDA and SQIVND (reference sequence). CDR3 size: 12 residues. As DNA, the CDR3 is TGTGCCAGTAGTATTCGTGCAGATACGCAGTATTTT. It yields the protein CASSIRADTQYF. The full variable domain, with the rest looked up from reference TRBV19 and TRBJ2-3, is DGGITQSPKYLFRKEGQNVTLSCEQNLNHDAMYWYRQDPGQGLRLIYYSQIVNDFQKGDIAEGYSVSREKKESFPLTVTSAQKNPTAFYLCASSIRADTQYFGPGTRLTVL.

V gene TRBV6-1 combines with J gene TRBJ1-2, with TRBD1 as a possible D gene (5 bases). This CDR3 contains 13 residues. Germline CDR1 MNHNS, CDR2 SASEGT. The V and J ends lost 4 bases and 3 bases respectively, with 9 bases between them. The CDR3 DNA reads TGTGCCAGCAGTGTGACAGAGGACTATGGCTACACCTTC. It codes for CASSVTEDYGYTF.

This clone was seen only a few times. The CDR3 sequence is CASSQDPGTGRSPLHF. The CDR3 coding sequence is TGCGCCAGCAGCCAAGATCCCGGGACAGGGCGATCACCCCTCCACTTT. The rearrangement joins TRBV4-3 to TRBJ1-6, with 9 bases identical to TRBD1. The CDR3 is 16 residues long. The germline gives CDR1 LGHNA, CDR2 YSLEER. The V and J ends lost 0 bases and 10 bases, in that order; junction bases with no gene match: 7.

The rearrangement links TRBV11-2 to TRBJ2-5, with D perhaps TRBD1 (6 bases). There are 15 residues in the CDR3. Per the germline V gene, CDR1 is SGHAT and CDR2 is FQNNGV. V lost 5 bases and J 5 bases, leaving 18 bases between the germline ends. CDR3: CASSPRRAGVETQYF. Written as DNA, the CDR3 is TGTGCCAGCAGCCCCCGGCGGGCAGGGGTGGAGACCCAGTACTTC.

This chain joins TRBV4-1 and TRBJ1-1; D gene unclear. From germline, CDR1 is MGHRA and CDR2 YSYEKL. V was clipped by 1 base and J by 8 bases, with 8 bases between them. The length of the CDR3 is 12 residues. CDR3 nucleotides: TGCGCCAGCAGCCAAGCTTATGGCGAAGCTTTCTTT. Translated, it gives CASSQAYGEAFF.

The V call is TRBV10-3, the J call TRBJ1-2, with 9 bases matching TRBD1. V gave up 3 bases and J gave up 6 bases; unmatched junction bases: 14. Germline CDR1 ENHRY, CDR2 SYGVKD. This CDR3 region has 17 residues. Here the CDR3 reads CAISDPGFSQGANGYTF. For the CDR3, the DNA is TGTGCCATCAGTGACCCCGGGTTCTCACAGGGGGCTAATGGCTACACCTTC.

The V call is TRBV6-5, the J call TRBJ2-5, with D perhaps TRBD1 (6 bases). Trimming pared 2 bases from V and 2 bases from J, leaving 9 bases between. This CDR3 comprises 14 residues. The germline gives CDR1 MNHEY, CDR2 SVGAGI. The chain's CDR3 is CASSYQGSQETQYF. DNA of the CDR3: TGTGCCAGCAGTTACCAGGGGAGTCAAGAGACCCAGTACTTC.

The V call is TRBV16, the J call TRBJ1-2, with 12 bases identical to TRBD1. Germline CDR1 and CDR2: KGHSY and FQNENV. Losses at the gene ends were 0 bases for V and 7 bases for J; bases not matched to a gene: 6. The CDR3 extends over 16 amino acids. The CDR3 DNA reads TGTGCCAGCAGCCAATCCCCGGGACAGGGGGCGTCTGGCTACACCTTC. This sequence encodes CASSQSPGQGASGYTF.